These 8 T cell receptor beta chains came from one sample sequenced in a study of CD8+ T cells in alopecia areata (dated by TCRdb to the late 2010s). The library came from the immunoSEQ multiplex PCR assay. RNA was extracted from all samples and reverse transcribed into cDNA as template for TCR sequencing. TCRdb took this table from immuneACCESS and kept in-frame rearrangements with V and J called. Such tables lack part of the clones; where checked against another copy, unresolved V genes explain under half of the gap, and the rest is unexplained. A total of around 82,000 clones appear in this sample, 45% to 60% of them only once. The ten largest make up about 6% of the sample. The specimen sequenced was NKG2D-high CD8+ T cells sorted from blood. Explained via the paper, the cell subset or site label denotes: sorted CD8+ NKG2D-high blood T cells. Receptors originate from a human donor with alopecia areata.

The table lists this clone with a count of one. The CDR3 is CASSVGAQPYEQYF. The CDR3 region has the DNA TGTGCCAGCAGCGTAGGTGCACAGCCCTACGAGCAGTACTTC. The V and J genes are TRBV9 and TRBJ2-7; no reliable D call. The germline CDR1 and CDR2 sequences are SGDLS and YYNGEE. This CDR3 is built from 14 residues. Trimming took off 0 bases at V and 2 bases at J, with 9 bases between the two ends. Full variable domain (missing parts from reference TRBV9 and TRBJ2-7): DSGVTQTPKHLITATGQRVTLRCSPRSGDLSVYWYQQSLDQGLQFLIQYYNGEERAKGNILERFSAQQFPDLHSELNLSSLELGDSALYFCASSVGAQPYEQYFGPGTRLTVT.

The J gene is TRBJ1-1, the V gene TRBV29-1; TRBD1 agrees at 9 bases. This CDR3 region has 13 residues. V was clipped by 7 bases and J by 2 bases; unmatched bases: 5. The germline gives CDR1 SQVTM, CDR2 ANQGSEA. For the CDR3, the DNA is TGCAGCGCCCTACAGGGGGCTAACACTGAAGCTTTCTTT. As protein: CSALQGANTEAFF.

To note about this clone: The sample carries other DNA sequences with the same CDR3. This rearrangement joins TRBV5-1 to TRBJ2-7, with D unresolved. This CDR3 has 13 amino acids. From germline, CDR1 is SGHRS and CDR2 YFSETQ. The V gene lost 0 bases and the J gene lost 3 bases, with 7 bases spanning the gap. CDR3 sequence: CASSLEASYEQYF. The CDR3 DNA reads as TGCGCCAGCAGCTTGGAGGCCAGCTACGAGCAGTACTTC.

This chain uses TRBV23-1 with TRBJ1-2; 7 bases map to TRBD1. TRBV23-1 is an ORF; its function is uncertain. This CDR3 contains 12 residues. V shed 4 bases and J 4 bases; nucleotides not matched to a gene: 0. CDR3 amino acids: CASSRDSYGYTF. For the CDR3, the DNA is TGCGCCAGCAGTCGGGACAGCTATGGCTACACCTTC.

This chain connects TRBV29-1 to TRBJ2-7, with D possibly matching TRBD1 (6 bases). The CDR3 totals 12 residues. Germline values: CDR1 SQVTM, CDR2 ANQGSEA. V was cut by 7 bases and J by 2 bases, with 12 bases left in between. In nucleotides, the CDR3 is TGCAGCGGAGGACAGACTACCTACGAGCAGTACTTC. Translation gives CSGGQTTYEQYF.

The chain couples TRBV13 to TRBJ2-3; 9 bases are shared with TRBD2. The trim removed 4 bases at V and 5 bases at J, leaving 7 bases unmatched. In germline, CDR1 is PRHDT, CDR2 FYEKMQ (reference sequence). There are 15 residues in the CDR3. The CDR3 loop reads CASSSRREGVDTQYF. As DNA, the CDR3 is TGTGCCAGCAGCTCGAGGCGGGAGGGGGTAGATACGCAGTATTTT.

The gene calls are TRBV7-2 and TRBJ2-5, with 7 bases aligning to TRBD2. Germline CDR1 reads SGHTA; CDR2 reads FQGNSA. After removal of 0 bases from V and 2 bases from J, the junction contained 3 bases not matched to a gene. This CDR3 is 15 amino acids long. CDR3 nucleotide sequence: TGTGCCAGCAGCTTAGCTCCTAGCGGACAAGAGACCCAGTACTTC. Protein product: CASSLAPSGQETQYF.

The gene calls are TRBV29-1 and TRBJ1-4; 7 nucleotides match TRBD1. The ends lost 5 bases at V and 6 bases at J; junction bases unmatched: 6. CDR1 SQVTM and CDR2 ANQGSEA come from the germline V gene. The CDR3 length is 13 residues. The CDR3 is CSVRQGQYEKLFF. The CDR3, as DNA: TGCAGCGTTAGACAGGGCCAATATGAAAAACTGTTTTTT.